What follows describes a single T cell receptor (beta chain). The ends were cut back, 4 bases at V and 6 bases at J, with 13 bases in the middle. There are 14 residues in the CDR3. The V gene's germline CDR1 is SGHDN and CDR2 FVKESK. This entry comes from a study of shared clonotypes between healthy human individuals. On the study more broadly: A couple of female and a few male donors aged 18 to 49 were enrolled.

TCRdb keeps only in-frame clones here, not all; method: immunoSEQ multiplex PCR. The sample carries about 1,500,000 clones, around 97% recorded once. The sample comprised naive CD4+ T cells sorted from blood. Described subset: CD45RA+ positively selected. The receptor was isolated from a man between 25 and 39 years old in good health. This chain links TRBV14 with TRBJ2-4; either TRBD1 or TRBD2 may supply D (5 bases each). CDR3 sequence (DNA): TGTGCCAGCAGCCGTACCGGGGCAGCAAACATTCAGTACTTC. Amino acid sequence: CASSRTGAANIQYF.